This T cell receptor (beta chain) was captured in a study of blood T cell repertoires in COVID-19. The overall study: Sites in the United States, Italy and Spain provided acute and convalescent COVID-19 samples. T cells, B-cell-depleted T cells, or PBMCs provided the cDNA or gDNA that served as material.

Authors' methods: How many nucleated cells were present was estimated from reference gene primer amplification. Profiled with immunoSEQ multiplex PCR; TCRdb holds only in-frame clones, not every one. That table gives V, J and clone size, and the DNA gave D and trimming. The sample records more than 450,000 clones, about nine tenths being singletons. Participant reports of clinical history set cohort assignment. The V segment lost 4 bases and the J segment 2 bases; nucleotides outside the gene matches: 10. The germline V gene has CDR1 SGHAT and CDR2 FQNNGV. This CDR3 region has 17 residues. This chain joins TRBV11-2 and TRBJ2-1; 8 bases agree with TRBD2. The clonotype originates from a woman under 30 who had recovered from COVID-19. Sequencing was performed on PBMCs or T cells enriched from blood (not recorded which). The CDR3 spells CASSSLRGGAPYNEQFF. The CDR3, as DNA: TGTGCCAGCAGCTCCCTCCGGGGGGGGGCCCCCTACAATGAGCAGTTCTTC.